One and the same sample provided the 13 T cell receptor beta chains below, sequenced in a study of shared clonotypes between healthy human individuals. Generated by immunoSEQ multiplex PCR, the TCRdb table keeps only in-frame clones and is missing some. The table lists about 2.3 million clones, 85% to 95% of them singletons. The sequenced material came from naive CD4+ T cells from PBMCs. As for subset: CD45RA+ positively selected. The origin of the receptors is a young man in good health. Some clones in this sample may be carry-over from other donors' samples.

This sequence joins TRBV5-1 and TRBJ1-4, with a weak D call TRBD1 (5 bases). V lost 4 bases to trimming and J lost 0 bases, with 10 bases between them. CDR1 and CDR2 (germline): SGHRS, YFSETQ. CDR3 length: 15 residues. Written as DNA, the CDR3 is TGCGCCAGCAGCACGGGACTAGCAACTAATGAAAAACTGTTTTTT. Amino acid sequence: CASSTGLATNEKLFF.

Details on this clone: Other DNA sequences in this sample translate to the same CDR3. The chain recombines TRBV5-1 with TRBJ1-1, with a tentative D call TRBD1 (5 bases). Germline V gives CDR1 SGHRS, CDR2 YFSETQ. The CDR3 loop spans 15 amino acids. Trimming cost V 0 bases and J 0 bases, with 9 bases left between them. As DNA, the CDR3 is TGCGCCAGCAGCTTGGCTACAGGATTGAACACTGAAGCTTTCTTT. Translated, it gives CASSLATGLNTEAFF.

The chain has TRBV18 and TRBJ2-1; weak D call: TRBD2 (6 bases). CDR3 length: 15 residues. Trimming removed 2 bases from V and 5 bases from J, with 13 bases in between. Germline values: CDR1 KGHSH, CDR2 LQKENI. In DNA, the CDR3 is TGTGCCAGCTCACCAAGGGAGGCACGAAACAATGAGCAGTTCTTC. Residues: CASSPREARNNEQFF.

CDR3 DNA: TGTGCCAGCAGGCGCCGGACAGGGGGTGATTCACCCCTCCACTTT. Translating gives CASRRRTGGDSPLHF. This chain joins TRBV6-5 and TRBJ1-6, with 10 bases fitting TRBD1. CDR3 length: 15 residues. With 6 bases clipped from V and 8 bases from J, the junction kept 7 bases outside the gene matches. The germline CDR1 and CDR2 sequences are MNHEY and SVGAGI.

The chain is built from TRBV29-1 and TRBJ2-1, with D perhaps matching TRBD1 (6 bases). CDR1 SQVTM and CDR2 ANQGSEA come from the germline V gene. The CDR3 is made up of 13 amino acids. V lost 6 bases, J lost 4 bases, and 13 bases lay in between. Here the CDR3 reads CSVRGKSYNEQFF. CDR3 in DNA: TGCAGCGTGAGGGGGAAATCTTACAATGAGCAGTTCTTC.

The CDR3: CASSVVLGQGEEQFF. The CDR3 bases are TGTGCCAGCAGCGTAGTCCTGGGACAGGGCGAGGAGCAGTTCTTC. This chain uses TRBV9 with TRBJ2-1, with TRBD1 identical over 9 bases. After removal of 0 bases from V and 10 bases from J, the junction contained 8 bases not matched to a gene. The CDR3 runs 15 residues. Germline assignment: CDR1 SGDLS and CDR2 YYNGEE.

CDR3 sequence reads: CASSTGTGGALDSPLHF. The DNA for the CDR3 is TGTGCCAGCAGTACCGGGACAGGGGGCGCCTTGGATTCACCCCTCCACTTT. The chain uses TRBV28 and TRBJ1-6; 12 nucleotides align to TRBD1. The CDR3 has 17 amino acids. The germline gives CDR1 MDHEN, CDR2 SYDVKM. The junction had 10 bases not matched to a gene; V was cut back by 5 bases and J by 8 bases.

The CDR3 nucleotides are TGTGCCAGCAGGCCTAGTTACCAGGGGGGCGGCTACACCTTC. Amino acid sequence: CASRPSYQGGGYTF. The chain links TRBV25-1 to TRBJ1-2, with TRBD1 matching 7 bases. In germline, CDR1 is MGHDK, CDR2 SYGVNS. V gave up 6 bases and J gave up 8 bases; unmatched junction bases: 12. The CDR3 covers 14 residues.

This rearrangement joins TRBV5-1 to TRBJ2-3; 12 positions agree with TRBD2. The J segment lost 3 bases and the V segment lost 6 bases, leaving 5 bases of the junction unmatched. CDR3 length equals 15 residues. Germline V gene sequence: CDR1 SGHRS, CDR2 YFSETQ. DNA of the CDR3: TGCGCCAGCACCGATGGGACTAGCGGGACAGATACGCAGTATTTT. Translation: CASTDGTSGTDTQYF. The complete variable domain, with remaining parts taken from reference TRBV5-1 and TRBJ2-3, reads KAGVTQTPRYLIKTRGQQVTLSCSPISGHRSVSWYQQTPGQGLQFLFEYFSETQRNKGNFPGRFSGRQFSNSRSEMNVSTLELGDSALYLCASTDGTSGTDTQYFGPGTRLTVL.

The chain is built from TRBV27 and TRBJ1-1, with TRBD1 matching 9 bases. J gave up 7 bases and V 6 bases, and 6 bases lay outside the gene matches. The CDR3 is made up of 13 amino acids. Germline lookup yields CDR1 MNHEY and CDR2 SMNVEV (reference sequence). CDR3 loop: CASRRQGVGEAFF. The CDR3 bases are TGTGCCAGCAGAAGACAGGGGGTTGGTGAAGCTTTCTTT.

The chain couples TRBV6-4 to TRBJ1-1; D is perhaps TRBD1 (5 bases). V was clipped by 2 bases and J by 4 bases, with 17 bases between them. The CDR3 sequence is 16 residues long. Germline V lookup: CDR1 MRHNA, CDR2 SNTAGT. CDR3 nucleotides: TGTGCCAGCAGTGACACAACTGGGGACCTCCCCACTGAAGCTTTCTTT. Its protein product is CASSDTTGDLPTEAFF.

The chain joins TRBV28 to TRBJ1-5; 9 bases fit TRBD1. The CDR3 contains 15 residues. Germline trimming cut 6 bases from V and 5 bases from J; bases unmatched to any gene: 8. Germline values: CDR1 MDHEN, CDR2 SYDVKM. Here the CDR3 reads CASRPMGQGHQPQHF. In DNA form, the CDR3 reads TGTGCCAGCAGGCCAATGGGACAGGGTCATCAGCCCCAGCATTTT.

The chain joins TRBV5-1 to TRBJ1-2; unclear D gene. Trimming stripped 3 bases from V and 6 bases from J, with 12 bases between. This CDR3 is built from 13 residues. Germline V gene lookup returns CDR1 SGHRS and CDR2 YFSETQ. The CDR3 DNA follows: TGCGCCAGCAGCTCGGAAGGCCACGATGGCTACACCTTC. Protein product: CASSSEGHDGYTF.